Shown below are 11 T cell receptor beta chains from a single sample sequenced in a study of sequential checkpoint blockade in melanoma. TCRdb's table, derived via immunoSEQ multiplex PCR, lists solely in-frame clones and lacks some. The sample lists some 13,000 clones, around 20% occurring once. Treatment reported: randomized to nivolumab then ipilimumab (arm A) or the reverse (arm B). The specimen was tumor tissue (inferred from file names), collected from a patient given nivolumab and ipilimumab in sequence. The receptors here all came from a human donor with melanoma.

This chain uses TRBV6-8 with TRBJ1-5, with TRBD1 matching over 7 bases. Germline V gene data show CDR1 as MNHGY and CDR2 as SAAAGT. Losses at the gene ends were 10 bases for V and 0 bases for J; bases not matched to a gene: 6. The CDR3 is 14 residues long. CDR3 bases: TGTGCCATCAGCAGGGACAGTAGCAATCAGCCCCAGCATTTT. Its translation: CAISRDSSNQPQHF.

This clone was seen a handful of times. The chain is built from TRBV6-8 and TRBJ1-1; TRBD1 aligns across 9 bases. V gave up 0 bases and J gave up 5 bases; unmatched junction bases: 4. CDR1 MNHGY and CDR2 SAAAGT come from the germline V gene. This CDR3 spans 15 amino acids. CDR3 sequence: CASSYSDRGGTEAFF. CDR3 nucleotide sequence: TGTGCCAGCAGTTACTCGGACAGGGGAGGGACTGAAGCTTTCTTT.

This clone was counted only a few times. The rearrangement links TRBV11-3 to TRBJ2-3; D may match TRBD1 or TRBD2 (6 bases each). Germline assignment: CDR1 SGHNT and CDR2 YENEEA. V was clipped by 5 bases and J by 3 bases, with 21 bases between them. This CDR3 has 17 residues. The CDR3 DNA is TGTGCCAGCAGCCCGGTCGGGGGCCCGAGGGCTACAGATACGCAGTATTTT. Amino acids: CASSPVGGPRATDTQYF.

Remarks on this clone: Its ends do not fully match the called genes, so a read error is possible. This chain links TRBV6-8 with TRBJ1-2; 9 bases line up with TRBD1. Looked up from germline, CDR1 is MNHGY and CDR2 is SAAAGT. This CDR3 spans 15 amino acids. CDR3 DNA: TGTGCCATCAGTGTTACAGGGGGCCTGAACTATGGCTACACCTTC. It yields the protein CAISVTGGLNYGYTF.

This clone was picked up many times. CDR3 sequence: CASSVGAGNYGYTF. The CDR3 region has the DNA TGTGCCAGCAGCGTAGGGGCAGGGAACTATGGCTACACCTTC. V is TRBV9 and J is TRBJ1-2; weak D call: TRBD1 (5 bases). Trimming stripped 0 bases from V and 2 bases from J, with 8 bases between. Germline CDR1 reads SGDLS; CDR2 reads YYNGEE. The CDR3 loop spans 14 amino acids. The complete variable domain, with remaining parts taken from reference TRBV9 and TRBJ1-2, reads DSGVTQTPKHLITATGQRVTLRCSPRSGDLSVYWYQQSLDQGLQFLIQYYNGEERAKGNILERFSAQQFPDLHSELNLSSLELGDSALYFCASSVGAGNYGYTFGSGTRLTVV.

This clone is categorized as medium-sized. The genes are TRBV6-8 and TRBJ1-4; tentative D call: TRBD1 (6 bases). Germline loops: CDR1 MNHGY, CDR2 SAAAGT. Trimming shortened V by 2 bases and J by 12 bases, and 10 bases separated the two germline ends. The CDR3 is made up of 12 amino acids. The CDR3 DNA reads as TGTGCCAGCAGTTACCCGGGGACACAACTGTTTTTT. It encodes CASSYPGTQLFF.

The chain has TRBV28 and TRBJ2-7; D is possibly TRBD1 (6 bases). This CDR3 contains 14 residues. The germline V gene has CDR1 MDHEN and CDR2 SYDVKM. Trimming pared 7 bases from V and 2 bases from J, leaving 15 bases between. CDR3 DNA sequence: TGTGCCAGCAACACTCCAGGGGTTCCCTACGAGCAGTACTTC. Protein sequence: CASNTPGVPYEQYF.

This clone is classed as medium-sized (0.01 to 0.1%). The chain recombines TRBV18 with TRBJ2-1; D is uncertain. In germline, CDR1 is KGHSH, CDR2 LQKENI. Deletions cut 3 bases from V and 5 bases from J, with 11 bases between. This CDR3 is 14 amino acids long. CDR3 in DNA: TGTGCCAGCTCACCTAATTCCCAGGACAATGAGCAGTTCTTC. Encoded protein: CASSPNSQDNEQFF.

The sample holds a few counts of this clone. J is TRBJ2-7 and V is TRBV19, with 8 nucleotides matching TRBD2. Germline lookup yields CDR1 LNHDA and CDR2 SQIVND (reference sequence). The junction had 4 bases not matched to a gene; V was cut back by 1 base and J by 2 bases. CDR3 length: 15 amino acids. This CDR3 is CASSIASGGPYEQYF. CDR3 DNA: TGTGCCAGTAGTATAGCGAGCGGGGGTCCCTACGAGCAGTACTTC.

This clone was seen more than once but under ten times. The rearrangement links TRBV6-8 to TRBJ1-4; no reliable D call. CDR1 and CDR2 (germline): MNHGY, SAAAGT. The CDR3 has 17 amino acids. Trimming took off 6 bases at V and 8 bases at J, with 25 bases between the two ends. The CDR3, as DNA: TGTGCCAGCAGCTTCATCGTAACCGCTCGGGCGTCGGAAAAACTGTTTTTT. Its translation is CASSFIVTARASEKLFF.

This clone was seen more than once but under ten times. The chain links TRBV9 to TRBJ1-5; D gene unclear. Germline values: CDR1 SGDLS, CDR2 YYNGEE. Trimming removed 4 bases at V and 0 bases at J, with 11 bases between. The length of the CDR3 is 15 residues. As DNA, the CDR3 is TGTGCCAGCAGCAGTGACGGTTATAGCAATCAGCCCCAGCATTTT. It codes for CASSSDGYSNQPQHF.